These 3 T cell receptor beta chains came from one sample sequenced in a study of OX40 agonist ivuxolimab in advanced cancers. Assay used: immunoSEQ multiplex PCR; TCRdb lists only in-frame clones, some missing. The top ten hold 0.47% of the sample, which has about 81,000 clones, more than 75% seen once. The source material was CD4+ or CD8+ T cells sorted from blood, sampled in a trial of the OX40 agonist ivuxolimab. Receptors originate from an adult with an advanced solid tumor such as melanoma, head and neck, liver or kidney cancer.

The chain recombines TRBV6-1 with TRBJ1-4; D gene ambiguous. The CDR3 is made up of 18 amino acids. Trimming pared 3 bases from V and 4 bases from J, leaving 21 bases between. Germline V lookup: CDR1 MNHNS, CDR2 SASEGT. CDR3 in amino acids: CASSDFLTAGILNEKLFF. CDR3 bases: TGTGCCAGCAGTGATTTTCTCACCGCCGGGATACTTAATGAAAAACTGTTTTTT.

The V call is TRBV6-6, the J call TRBJ1-4, with unresolved D. Trimming took 6 bases from V and 7 from J, leaving 18 bases between them. Looked up from germline, CDR1 is MNHNY and CDR2 is SVGAGI (reference sequence). The CDR3 contains 15 residues. The CDR3 reads CASRTKTLGREKLFF. In DNA, the CDR3 is TGTGCCAGCAGAACTAAGACCCTAGGTCGTGAAAAACTGTTTTTT.

The CDR3, as DNA: TGTGCCAGTAGCGACAGGGGTAGGGCTGAAGCTTTCTTT. Its protein product is CASSDRGRAEAFF. This chain joins TRBV19 and TRBJ1-1; TRBD1 aligns across 8 bases. Germline V gives CDR1 LNHDA, CDR2 SQIVND (reference sequence). V shed 6 bases, J shed 6 bases, and the junction held 6 bases outside the gene matches. The CDR3 has 13 residues.